This T cell receptor beta chain was recovered during a study of T cell repertoires in cytomegalovirus infection. Across the whole study: Indications of both CMV infection and matching HLA type were provided by public TCR beta signatures.

Overall study findings and caveats: Carriage of CMV together with the relevant HLA was identifiable through cumulative public TCR beta family frequency. Ex vivo, HLA-C-restricted CMV-specific TCR beta clonotypes prevailed over the rest of the response.

MiXCR, run by TCRdb on the reads, gives a single entry per CDR3 protein. The table has 300,000 to 400,000 distinct CDR3 sequences, over 15% seen once. This clonotype was seen only a few times. Its target is unknown. The sequencing input was PBMCs. This clonotype was sampled from a human donor in good health (CMV status not recorded). Some clones in this sample may be carry-over from other donors' samples.

The CDR3 DNA sequence: TGTGCCAGTAGTATCCGGGAATCCTACAATGAGCAGTTCTTC. Translated, it gives CASSIRESYNEQFF. This rearrangement joins TRBV19 to TRBJ2-1; D possibly corresponds to TRBD2 (5 bases). Germline V gives CDR1 LNHDA, CDR2 SQIVND (reference sequence). This CDR3 has 14 residues. V gave up 3 bases and J gave up 1 base, with 7 bases separating them.